Sequencing of this TCR beta chain was carried out in a study of T cell responses to AZD1222 COVID-19 vaccine. Germline CDR1 and CDR2: SGHKS and YYEKEE (reference sequence). The CDR3 extends over 15 amino acids. Germline trimming cut 4 bases from V and 0 bases from J; bases unmatched to any gene: 4. This clone was picked up a small number of times. The antigen is not known. The study's findings and limits: There were repertoire samples only from the period after the peak T cell response. Clonal diversity may have been underestimated, and the donors were mostly white British, with more females than males.

This table comes from immunoSEQ multiplex PCR, and its TCRdb copy is limited to in-frame clones, with some not included. The table lists some 97,000 clones, approximately 90% of them singletons. The sample here was peripheral blood, taken on day 0 of AZD1222 vaccination. The chain has TRBV5-5 and TRBJ2-7, with 10 bases lining up with TRBD2. This TCR came from an adult in good health. The CDR3 here is CASSLLAGSSYEQYF. In DNA, the CDR3 is TGTGCCAGCAGCCTACTAGCGGGAAGCTCCTACGAGCAGTACTTC. Based on the CDR3 plus reference TRBV5-5 and TRBJ2-7, the full variable domain is DAGVTQSPTHLIKTRGQQVTLRCSPISGHKSVSWYQQVLGQGPQFIFQYYEKEERGRGNFPDRFSARQFPNYSSELNVNALLLGDSALYLCASSLLAGSSYEQYFGPGTRLTVT.